This TCR beta chain was captured in a study of prognosis after radiotherapy for stage I lung cancer. Study overall: Those with stage I non-small cell lung cancer who took part were enrolled between 2018 and January 2019. The patients comprised 13 men and a handful of women, spanning ages roughly 53 to 85 and having a median of about 70 years. Study-level points and caveats: Following stereotactic body radiation therapy, patients who went on to develop distant metastases had lower Shannon entropy.

The blood draw at each of two time points yielded six milliliters of peripheral blood. This clonotype was found many times. What it binds is unknown. Genomic DNA yielded TCR beta CDR3, amplified by two-round multiplex PCR. Every TRBV and TRBJ gene had its own specific primer in first-round PCR. TCRdb re-called the multiplex PCR reads through MiXCR, storing one row per CDR3 protein. This table has 38,000 or so distinct CDR3 sequences, around 22% appearing once. This CDR3 comprises 14 residues. CDR1 and CDR2 (germline): MNHEY, SMNVEV (reference sequence). V dropped 5 bases and J dropped 4 bases, with 15 bases sitting between them.

The chain carries TRBV27 and TRBJ2-7, with D unclear. This receptor was taken from a donor aged 50 or older with non-small cell lung cancer. Sequencing used PBMCs, obtained before or after stereotactic body radiation therapy (not recorded which). The CDR3 DNA is TGTGCCAGCAGTGTAGGAGCTGGTCGGTACGAGCAGTACTTC. Its translation: CASSVGAGRYEQYF.